This record looks at one T cell receptor (beta chain) sequence and its context. There is no known antigen for this receptor. Base qualities are not recorded, but no much larger clone differs from it by a single base. This entry belongs to a study of T cell repertoires in cytomegalovirus infection (dated by TCRdb to the late 2010s). In terms of the full investigation: Alongside well-studied HLA-B-restricted epitopes, the peptide stimulations were aimed at recently identified HLA-C-restricted CMV epitopes, whose presentation resists viral immunomodulation. Because public TCR beta signatures pointed to carriage of CMV infection together with the matching HLA type, the HLA type of each donor mattered for the analysis. Results and caveats for the whole study, not just this receptor: In both this cohort and an independent cohort of over 350 donors, the cumulative frequency of public TCR beta family members distinguished carriers of CMV infection plus the relevant HLA type. The ex vivo response was dominated by HLA-C-restricted CMV-specific TCR beta clonotypes, which also provided the single most frequent clonotype in two of eight donors.

TCRdb lists the instrument as Illumina HiSeq 1500. In-frame beta chains were kept once TCRdb had trimmed the public reads at Q25 with fastp and called clones with MiXCR. Each CDR3 protein appears once, grouped with its most common genes and DNA. The sample yields roughly 860,000 distinct CDR3 sequences; roughly 33% were counted once. Of the sample, roughly 12% falls within the top ten clones. Taken with the paper, the label for treatment or condition translates to: in vitro stimulation with specific CMV peptide epitopes to enrich CMV-specific T cells. V and J lose 0 bases and 6 bases, and a span of 10 bases separates them. Its CDR3 holds 14 amino acids, cysteine through phenylalanine. CDR3 DNA is the only sequence kept; it has 42 bases, read in frame from the first base. The germline V gene provides CDR1 SGDLS and CDR2 YYNGEE.

Recombination connected TRBV9 to TRBJ2-1; the D region possibly corresponds to TRBD2 (5 bases align). The receptor comes from a human donor in good health (CMV status not recorded). Some clones in this sample may be carry-over from other donors' samples. This sample comprised cultured CD8+ T cells from PBMCs, obtained from culture after CMV antigen stimulation. In nucleotides, the sequence is TGTGCCAGCAGCGTAGACCTGGGGAGCAATGAGCAGTTCTTC. This is translated as CASSVDLGSNEQFF.